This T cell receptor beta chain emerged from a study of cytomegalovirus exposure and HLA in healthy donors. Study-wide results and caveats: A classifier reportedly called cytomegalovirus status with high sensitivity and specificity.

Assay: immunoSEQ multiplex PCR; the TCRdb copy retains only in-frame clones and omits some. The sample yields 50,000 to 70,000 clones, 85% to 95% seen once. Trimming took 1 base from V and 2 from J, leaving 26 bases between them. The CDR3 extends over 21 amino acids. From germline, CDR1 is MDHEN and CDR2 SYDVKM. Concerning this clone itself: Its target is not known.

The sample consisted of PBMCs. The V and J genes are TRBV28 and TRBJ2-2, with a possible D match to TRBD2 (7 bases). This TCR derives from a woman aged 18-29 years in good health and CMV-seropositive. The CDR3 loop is CASSLFKVRGALNTNTGELFF. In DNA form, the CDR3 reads TGTGCCAGCAGTTTATTCAAGGTTCGGGGGGCCCTAAACACCAACACCGGGGAGCTGTTTTTT.